Below, one T cell receptor (beta chain) is given with its context. Its antigen is not known. This sample was taken from a study of T-cell memory formation after mild COVID-19. Across the study: Across donors, TCR clusters were largely donor specific.

This CDR3 has 15 amino acids. The germline gives CDR1 MNHNY, CDR2 SVGAGI (reference sequence). Trimming shortened V by 4 bases and J by 0 bases, and 10 bases separated the two germline ends. TCR alpha and TCR beta cDNA libraries with sample barcodes and UMIs came from 5'RACE using constant-segment primers. TCRdb re-called the 5' RACE reads with MiXCR, one entry per CDR3 protein. The sample includes 560,000 or so distinct CDR3 sequences, roughly a sixth of them seen just once. Study results and limitations: Contracting clones localized mainly to CM and EM when CD4+ and mainly to EMRA when CD8+. Cross-reactive memory seemingly joined, as some responding clones were found in pre-infection memory.

This TCR came from an adult woman who had mild COVID-19 (a few samples of this study predate the infection). Cell type and time point are not known. Input material: PBMCs or a T cell subset sorted from them (not recorded which). The chain is built from TRBV6-6 and TRBJ1-5; perhaps TRBD1 as D (5 bases). The CDR3 coding sequence is TGTGCCAGCAGTTTCGGGGGTAATAGCAATCAGCCCCAGCATTTT. It translates to CASSFGGNSNQPQHF.